Listed below are T cell receptor beta chains from one sample, sequenced in a study of blood T cell repertoires in COVID-19. The data were produced by immunoSEQ multiplex PCR, yet TCRdb's version contains in-frame clones alone and is incomplete. The sample has approximately 75,000 clones, 65% to 90% seen once; the top ten hold around 6%. Sequenced material: peripheral blood. Receptor source: an elderly man with COVID-19, enrolled during active disease. Each CDR3 is given with its conserved first and last residue. The order of the fields is J gene, V gene, clone size, CDR3 protein. Clone size appears in some rows only: once, few, many, or a class for an expanded clone.

>TRBJ2-2|TRBV9|NA
CASSASGGYTGELFF
>TRBJ2-5|TRBV5-1|NA
CASSPGEGETQYF
>TRBJ1-1|TRBV20-1|NA
CSCDLNTEAFF
>TRBJ2-7|TRBV6-5|NA
CASSWTSGGRGEQYF
>TRBJ2-7|TRBV7-3|NA
CASSLRRPGQGKFEQYF
>TRBJ1-2|TRBV29-1|NA
CSATGGDGYTF
>TRBJ1-6|TRBV29-1|few
CSAGTVNSPLHF
>TRBJ1-5|TRBV4-1|few
CASSQDWGSTYQPQHF
>TRBJ2-2|TRBV3-1/TRBV3-2|NA
CASSQRFPAGGPGGELFF
>TRBJ1-2|TRBV9|NA
CASSARGQGDYGYTF
>TRBJ1-6|TRBV5-1|NA
CASSWGGTGSSYNSPLHF
>TRBJ1-1|TRBV28|NA
CASRKQGNTVPEAFF
>TRBJ1-2|TRBV7-9|NA
CASSLGQGNGYTF
>TRBJ2-7|TRBV7-2|NA
CASSPSVATYEQYF
>TRBJ2-7|TRBV24-1|once
CATSDPARTGIDEQYF
>TRBJ1-1|TRBV9|NA
CASSPRQGNTEAFF
>TRBJ2-1|TRBV11-3|few
CASSSGQVNNEQFF
>TRBJ1-2|TRBV9|few
CASSVQGGYGYTF
>TRBJ2-2|TRBV2|NA
CASSEQRGWNTGELFF
>TRBJ1-2|TRBV18|NA
CASSPRQATDYGYTF
>TRBJ1-1|TRBV7-2|NA
CASSFFGRGTEAFF
>TRBJ2-5|TRBV2|NA
CASSEQGAGETQYF
>TRBJ1-3|TRBV3-1/TRBV3-2|NA
CASSLAPQFSGNTIYF
>TRBJ1-4|TRBV18|NA
CASSPRAAGRNEKLFF
>TRBJ1-1|TRBV19|NA
CASSVKPGGPNTEAFF
>TRBJ1-1|TRBV9|NA
CASSVVVNTEAFF
>TRBJ1-1|TRBV4-2|NA
CASSQQQGGTEAFF